In this sample, the clone carrying this T cell receptor (beta chain) turned up a few times. PCR was performed using 60 Vbeta and 13 Jbeta primers. Data came from immunoSEQ multiplex PCR; TCRdb stores just in-frame clones and leaves some out. The top ten hold 3.5% to 4.5% of the sample, which has 100,000 to 150,000 clones, about 68% seen once. These data come from a study of cytomegalovirus exposure and HLA in healthy donors. The CDR3 is made up of 15 amino acids. Germline lookup yields CDR1 LNHNV and CDR2 YYDKDF (reference sequence). V was clipped by 6 bases and J by 4 bases; unmatched bases: 8. The receptor was isolated from a man aged 40-49 years in good health and CMV-seropositive. Sequencing was done on a sample of PBMCs. The J gene is TRBJ1-3, the V gene TRBV15, with TRBD1 matching over 8 bases. The CDR3 reads CATRFGQGSGNTIYF. CDR3 coding DNA: TGTGCCACCAGGTTCGGACAGGGATCAGGAAACACCATATATTTT.